The clone carrying this T cell receptor (beta chain) was detected ten times or more. As yet, its antigen is unknown. The sample originates from a study of T cells in Graves' hyperthyroidism and ophthalmopathy. Study-level findings and limits: Ophthalmopathy could be told apart from stable hyperthyroidism with a 13 V-J model. Most expanded thyroid clonotypes above 0.001 recurred in blood.

TCR beta CDR3 region amplification was performed from RNA transcripts. The TCR CDR3 was amplified in a first-round RT-PCR using the HTBI primer set. From the multiplex PCR reads, TCRdb called clonotypes with MiXCR, one entry per CDR3 protein. The table records a few hundred thousand distinct CDR3 sequences, approximately 17% of them present only once. Trimming took 5 bases from V and 2 from J, leaving 9 bases between them. The V gene's germline CDR1 is DFQATT and CDR2 SNEGSKA (reference sequence). The CDR3 is made up of 13 amino acids. The source is a woman aged 18-29 years with Graves' ophthalmopathy. Sequenced: blood. The rearrangement joins TRBV20-1 to TRBJ2-2, with D unresolved. For the CDR3, the DNA is TGCAGTGCTCCACAATTTAACACCGGGGAGCTGTTTTTT. Encoded protein: CSAPQFNTGELFF.